Below are 12 T cell receptor beta chains sequenced from a single sample in a study of patients and donors after allogeneic stem cell transplantation. TCRdb used MiXCR to reprocess the RT-PCR reads, holding one entry per CDR3 protein. The sample gives 150,000 to 200,000 distinct CDR3 sequences, approximately 30% of which show up once; around 3% is in the top ten. The sample was blood, either unsorted or a sorted T cell fraction (not recorded which). The receptors originated from a human donor who was either an allogeneic HSCT recipient or a stem cell or donor lymphocyte infusion donor (not recorded which). It is not recorded whose cells these are; they may come from a transplant donor.

This clonotype was detected only a few times. The CDR3 sequence is CAWSLTSSYNSPLHF. The CDR3 nucleotides are TGTGCCTGGAGTCTAACGAGCTCCTATAATTCACCCCTCCACTTT. V gene TRBV30 combines with J gene TRBJ1-6; D uncertain. CDR3 length: 15 amino acids. V was pared by 2 bases and J by 0 bases, with 8 bases between. CDR1 is GTSNPN, CDR2 SVGIG, per germline (reference sequence).

The rearrangement uses TRBV3-1 and TRBJ2-5; D is undetermined. Germline CDR1 LGHDT, CDR2 YNNKEL (reference sequence). The CDR3 covers 13 residues. The V end lost 2 bases, the J end lost 4 bases, and 8 bases lay between the germline ends. Written as DNA, the CDR3 is TGTGCCAGCAGCCAATTCCTACCAGAGACCCAGTACTTC. Protein sequence: CASSQFLPETQYF.

The chain has TRBV6-6 and TRBJ2-5; 7 bases match TRBD1. Germline values: CDR1 MNHNY, CDR2 SVGAGI (reference sequence). The V segment lost 7 bases and the J segment 4 bases; nucleotides outside the gene matches: 9. The CDR3 sequence is 14 residues long. Here the CDR3 reads CASIRQGGGETQYF. The CDR3, as DNA: TGTGCCAGCATCCGACAGGGTGGAGGAGAGACCCAGTACTTC.

This clonotype was recorded a few times. The rearrangement joins TRBV4-3 to TRBJ2-3; maybe TRBD2 (6 bases). CDR1 is LGHNA and CDR2 is YSLEER in the germline V gene. V gave up 4 bases and J gave up 3 bases, with 11 bases separating them. This CDR3 has 14 amino acids. The CDR3 protein is CASSRGEVTDTQYF. The CDR3 region has the DNA TGCGCCAGCAGCCGAGGGGAGGTGACAGATACGCAGTATTTT.

The V call is TRBV5-1, the J call TRBJ2-5, with a tentative D call TRBD2 (5 bases). V lost 0 bases to trimming and J lost 3 bases, with 15 bases between them. The CDR3 contains 16 residues. Germline lookup yields CDR1 SGHRS and CDR2 YFSETQ. CDR3 DNA sequence: TGCGCCAGCAGCTTGGCCACCGGACTGGTTAAAGAGACCCAGTACTTC. Its protein product is CASSLATGLVKETQYF.

The table lists this clonotype with many counts. The CDR3 nucleotides are TGCAGTGCTACCACAGGCTATGGGCTGTATGGCTACACCTTC. Amino acids: CSATTGYGLYGYTF. The chain couples TRBV20-1 to TRBJ1-2; TRBD1 might be the D (5 bases). This CDR3 is 14 amino acids long. Germline V CDR1 and CDR2: DFQATT, SNEGSKA (reference sequence). With 4 bases removed from V and 5 bases from J, the gap between germline ends came to 17 bases.

This clonotype was recorded a few times. The chain is built from TRBV12-3 or TRBV12-4 and TRBJ2-7; the match to TRBD1 covers 8 bases. The CDR3 loop spans 14 amino acids. The J segment lost 4 bases and the V segment lost 5 bases, leaving 7 bases of the junction unmatched. The CDR3 region has the DNA TGTGCCAGCAGTCCCAGGACAGGGTGGTACGAGCAGTACTTC. Translating gives CASSPRTGWYEQYF.

This clonotype was seen many times. The rearrangement joins TRBV20-1 to TRBJ1-1, with 8 bases aligning to TRBD1. The trim removed 0 bases at V and 1 base at J, leaving 16 bases unmatched. The CDR3 sequence is 19 residues long. The V gene's germline CDR1 is DFQATT and CDR2 SNEGSKA (reference sequence). CDR3 nucleotide sequence: TGCAGTGCTAGAGATGGGGGGACAGGCACACCCGGGAGGAACACTGAAGCTTTCTTT. This gives the protein CSARDGGTGTPGRNTEAFF.

The rearrangement links TRBV6-2 or TRBV6-3 to TRBJ2-3; either TRBD1 or TRBD2 may fit D (5 bases each). Germline V gives CDR1 MNHEY, CDR2 SVGEGT. The CDR3 consists of 16 residues. V was cut by 4 bases and J by 3 bases, with 17 bases left in between. Here the CDR3 DNA reads TGTGCCAGCAGTTCCTCCGGGACCCCGGGAACAGATACGCAGTATTTT. Its translation: CASSSSGTPGTDTQYF.

This clonotype was found a few times. This chain links TRBV5-1 with TRBJ2-2, with D unresolved. Germline V gene lookup returns CDR1 SGHRS and CDR2 YFSETQ. CDR3 length equals 14 residues. The V gene lost 1 base and the J gene lost 3 bases, with 7 bases spanning the gap. The CDR3 reads CASSLKVDTGELFF. The DNA for the CDR3 is TGCGCCAGCAGCTTGAAGGTTGACACCGGGGAGCTGTTTTTT. Full variable domain (rest looked up from reference TRBV5-1 and TRBJ2-2): KAGVTQTPRYLIKTRGQQVTLSCSPISGHRSVSWYQQTPGQGLQFLFEYFSETQRNKGNFPGRFSGRQFSNSRSEMNVSTLELGDSALYLCASSLKVDTGELFFGEGSRLTVL.

The rearrangement uses TRBV4-3 and TRBJ2-5; 9 bases are a match to TRBD2. The V gene's germline CDR1 is LGHNA and CDR2 YSLEER. This CDR3 has 15 residues. The J segment lost 5 bases and the V segment lost 0 bases, leaving 4 bases of the junction unmatched. The CDR3 region has the DNA TGCGCCAGCAGCCAAGACAGCGGGAGGATGGAGACCCAGTACTTC. Translating it yields CASSQDSGRMETQYF.

This rearrangement joins TRBV28 to TRBJ2-7; D is possibly TRBD1 (5 bases). V lost 7 bases, J lost 4 bases, and 11 bases lay in between. This CDR3 spans 12 amino acids. Germline V gene data show CDR1 as MDHEN and CDR2 as SYDVKM. Written as DNA, the CDR3 is TGTGCCAGCACTCTGGGGCCTTACGAGCAGTACTTC. Translated, it gives CASTLGPYEQYF.